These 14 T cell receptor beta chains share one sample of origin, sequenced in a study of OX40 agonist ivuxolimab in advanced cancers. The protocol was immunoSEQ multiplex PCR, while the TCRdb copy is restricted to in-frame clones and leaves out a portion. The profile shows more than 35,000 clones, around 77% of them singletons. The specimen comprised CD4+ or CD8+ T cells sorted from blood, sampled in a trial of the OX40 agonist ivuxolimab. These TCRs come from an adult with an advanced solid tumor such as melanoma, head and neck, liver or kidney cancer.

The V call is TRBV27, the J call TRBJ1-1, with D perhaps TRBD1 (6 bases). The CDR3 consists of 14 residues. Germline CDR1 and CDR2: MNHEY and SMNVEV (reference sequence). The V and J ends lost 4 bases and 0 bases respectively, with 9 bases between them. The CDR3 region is CASSSGGLNTEAFF. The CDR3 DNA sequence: TGTGCCAGCAGTTCGGGGGGCTTGAACACTGAAGCTTTCTTT.

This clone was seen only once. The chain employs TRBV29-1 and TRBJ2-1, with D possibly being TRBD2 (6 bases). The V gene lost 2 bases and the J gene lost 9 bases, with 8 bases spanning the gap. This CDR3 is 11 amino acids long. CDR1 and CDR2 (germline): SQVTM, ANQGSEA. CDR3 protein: CSVEREFEQFF. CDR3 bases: TGCAGCGTTGAACGGGAGTTTGAGCAGTTCTTC.

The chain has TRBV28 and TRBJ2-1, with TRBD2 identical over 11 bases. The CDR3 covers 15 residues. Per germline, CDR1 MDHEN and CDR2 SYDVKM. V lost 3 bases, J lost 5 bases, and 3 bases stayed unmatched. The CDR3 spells CASSLGLAADNEQFF. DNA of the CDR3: TGTGCCAGCAGTTTGGGACTAGCGGCTGACAATGAGCAGTTCTTC.

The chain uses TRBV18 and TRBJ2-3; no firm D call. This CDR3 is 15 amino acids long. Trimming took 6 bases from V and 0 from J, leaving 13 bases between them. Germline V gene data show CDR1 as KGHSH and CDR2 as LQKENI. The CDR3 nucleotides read TGTGCCAGCTCTCTGATGGGGTTGAGCACAGATACGCAGTATTTT. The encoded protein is CASSLMGLSTDTQYF.

Here the CDR3 DNA reads TGTGCCAGCAGCATCAGACAGGGGGCTATGAACACTGAAGCTTTCTTT. It yields the protein CASSIRQGAMNTEAFF. This chain joins TRBV7-8 and TRBJ1-1; the match to TRBD1 covers 10 bases. Germline loops: CDR1 SGHVS, CDR2 FQNEAQ. V shed 5 bases, J shed 0 bases, and the junction held 6 bases outside the gene matches. CDR3 size: 16 residues.

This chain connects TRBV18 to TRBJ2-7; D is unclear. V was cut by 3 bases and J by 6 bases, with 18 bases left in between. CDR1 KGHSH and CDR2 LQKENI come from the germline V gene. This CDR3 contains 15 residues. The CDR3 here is CASSPIGSLNGEQYF. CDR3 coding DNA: TGTGCCAGCTCACCTATAGGGTCATTAAATGGCGAGCAGTACTTC.

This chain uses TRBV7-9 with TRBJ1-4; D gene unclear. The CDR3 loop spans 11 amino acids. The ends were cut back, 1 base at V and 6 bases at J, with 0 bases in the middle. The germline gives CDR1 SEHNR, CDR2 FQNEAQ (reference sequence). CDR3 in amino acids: CASSLDEKLFF. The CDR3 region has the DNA TGTGCCAGCAGCTTAGATGAAAAACTGTTTTTT.

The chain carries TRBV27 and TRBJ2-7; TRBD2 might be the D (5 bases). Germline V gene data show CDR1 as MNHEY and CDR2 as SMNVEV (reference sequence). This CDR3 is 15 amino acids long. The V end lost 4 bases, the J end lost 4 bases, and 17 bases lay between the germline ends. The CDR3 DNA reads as TGTGCCAGCAGTTCCTCCTTGAGGGCCAAATACGAGCAGTACTTC. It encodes CASSSSLRAKYEQYF.

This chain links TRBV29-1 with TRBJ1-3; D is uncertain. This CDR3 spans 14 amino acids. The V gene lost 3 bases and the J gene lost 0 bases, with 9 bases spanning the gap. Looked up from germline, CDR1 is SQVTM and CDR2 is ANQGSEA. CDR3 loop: CSVEHGDSGNTIYF. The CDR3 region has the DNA TGCAGCGTTGAGCACGGCGACTCTGGAAACACCATATATTTT.

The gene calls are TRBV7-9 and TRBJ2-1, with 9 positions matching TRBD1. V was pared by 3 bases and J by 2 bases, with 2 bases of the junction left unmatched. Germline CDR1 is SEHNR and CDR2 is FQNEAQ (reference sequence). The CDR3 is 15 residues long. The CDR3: CASSFGQGPYNEQFF. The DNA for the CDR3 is TGTGCCAGCAGCTTCGGACAGGGGCCCTACAATGAGCAGTTCTTC.

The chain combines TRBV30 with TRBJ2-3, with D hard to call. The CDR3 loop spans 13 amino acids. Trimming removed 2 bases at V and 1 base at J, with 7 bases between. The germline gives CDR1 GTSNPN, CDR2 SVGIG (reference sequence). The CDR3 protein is CAWSLSRTDTQYF. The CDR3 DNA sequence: TGTGCCTGGAGTTTGTCACGCACAGATACGCAGTATTTT. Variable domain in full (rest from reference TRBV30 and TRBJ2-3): SQTIHQWPATLVQPVGSPLSLECTVEGTSNPNLYWYRQAAGRGLQLLFYSVGIGQISSEVPQNLSASRPQDRQFILSSKKLLLSDSGFYLCAWSLSRTDTQYFGPGTRLTVL.

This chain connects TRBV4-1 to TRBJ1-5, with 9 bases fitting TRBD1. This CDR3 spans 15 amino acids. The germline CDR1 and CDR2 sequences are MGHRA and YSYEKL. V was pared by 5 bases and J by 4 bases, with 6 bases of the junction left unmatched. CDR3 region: CASSSGTGINQPQHF. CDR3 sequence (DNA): TGCGCCAGCAGCAGCGGGACAGGGATAAATCAGCCCCAGCATTTT.

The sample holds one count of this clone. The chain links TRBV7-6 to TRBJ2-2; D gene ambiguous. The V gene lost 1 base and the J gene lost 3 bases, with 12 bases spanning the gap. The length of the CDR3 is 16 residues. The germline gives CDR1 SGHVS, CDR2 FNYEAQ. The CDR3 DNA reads TGTGCCAGCAGCTTAGTCTGGGTTGGGGACACCGGGGAGCTGTTTTTT. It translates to CASSLVWVGDTGELFF.

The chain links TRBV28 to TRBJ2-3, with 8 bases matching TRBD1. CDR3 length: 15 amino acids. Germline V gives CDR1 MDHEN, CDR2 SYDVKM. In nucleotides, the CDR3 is TGTGGAACCTCGACAGGGGCGTTGAGCACAGATACGCAGTATTTT. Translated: CGTSTGALSTDTQYF.